These 9 T cell receptor beta chains were sequenced from one sample in a study of cytomegalovirus exposure and HLA in healthy donors. Clones were sequenced by immunoSEQ multiplex PCR, and TCRdb holds only the in-frame ones, with some missing. Here the sample spans 150,000 to 200,000 clones, approximately 84% being singletons. The sequenced material came from PBMCs. Receptors were obtained from a woman between 18 and 29 years old in good health and CMV-seropositive.

The chain uses TRBV4-3 and TRBJ1-2; 7 bases map to TRBD1. Germline assignment: CDR1 LGHNA and CDR2 YSLEER. The junction had 8 bases not matched to a gene; V was cut back by 0 bases and J by 4 bases. This CDR3 is 16 amino acids long. This CDR3 is CASSQEWDSAVYGYTF. The CDR3, as DNA: TGCGCCAGCAGCCAAGAGTGGGACAGCGCGGTCTATGGCTACACCTTC.

The V call is TRBV5-6, the J call TRBJ2-7; D possibly corresponds to TRBD2 (6 bases). This CDR3 has 14 amino acids. V was clipped by 4 bases and J by 0 bases, with 11 bases between them. From germline, CDR1 is SGHDT and CDR2 YYEEEE. In nucleotides, the CDR3 is TGTGCCAGCAGCAAACGGGAGAGCTCCTACGAGCAGTACTTC. Its protein is CASSKRESSYEQYF.

The gene calls are TRBV6-1 and TRBJ1-5, with 8 nucleotides matching TRBD1. The CDR3 extends over 14 amino acids. CDR1 is MNHNS, CDR2 SASEGT, per germline. After removal of 6 bases from V and 6 bases from J, the junction contained 7 bases not matched to a gene. The CDR3 bases are TGTGCCAGCAGCGCCTCCGGGACAGGTCAGCCCCAGCATTTT. Protein: CASSASGTGQPQHF.

The chain employs TRBV7-3 and TRBJ2-1, with 8 bases matching TRBD1. Germline CDR1 SGHTA, CDR2 FQGTGA. Trimming cost V 2 bases and J 3 bases; bases outside gene matches: 9. This CDR3 has 17 amino acids. CDR3 nucleotides: TGTGCCAGCAGCTTAGTGTCCCGACAGGGGCTCTACAATGAGCAGTTCTTC. It codes for CASSLVSRQGLYNEQFF.

J is TRBJ1-1 and V is TRBV5-4, with D tentatively TRBD1 (6 bases). Germline values: CDR1 SGHNT, CDR2 YYREEE (reference sequence). The V end was cut by 4 bases, the J end by 1 base, with 17 bases between. This CDR3 has 16 residues. The chain's CDR3 is CASSPYGQGQNTEAFF. CDR3 coding DNA: TGTGCCAGCAGCCCCTACGGGCAGGGGCAGAACACTGAAGCTTTCTTT.

This clone was recorded once. This sequence joins TRBV11-2 and TRBJ1-3; D not resolved. The germline V gene has CDR1 SGHAT and CDR2 FQNNGV. V lost 0 bases, J lost 0 bases, and 9 bases lay in between. This CDR3 contains 16 residues. For the CDR3, the DNA is TGTGCCAGCAGCTTAGAGCAGGTCAACTCTGGAAACACCATATATTTT. The encoded protein is CASSLEQVNSGNTIYF.

This clone showed up just once. The chain is built from TRBV6-5 and TRBJ2-1; TRBD2 aligns across 11 bases. The V and J ends lost 6 bases and 3 bases, in that order; junction bases with no gene match: 4. This CDR3 spans 15 amino acids. Germline loops: CDR1 MNHEY, CDR2 SVGAGI. The CDR3 loop is CASRQTSGVYNEQFF. For the CDR3, the DNA is TGTGCCAGCAGGCAGACTAGCGGGGTCTACAATGAGCAGTTCTTC.

V is TRBV10-3 and J is TRBJ1-4, with 7 bases fitting TRBD1. This CDR3 is built from 13 residues. With 10 bases clipped from V and 7 bases from J, the junction kept 9 bases outside the gene matches. CDR1 ENHRY and CDR2 SYGVKD come from the germline V gene. Here the CDR3 DNA reads TGTGCCACCTTAGGGGGCTCGGGTGAAAAACTGTTTTTT. This sequence encodes CATLGGSGEKLFF.

The chain uses TRBV6-5 and TRBJ1-1; no firm D call. The CDR3 totals 13 residues. V was cut by 8 bases and J by 2 bases, with 12 bases left in between. CDR1 is MNHEY and CDR2 is SVGAGI in the germline V gene. CDR3 protein: CASLRPLNTEAFF. CDR3 nucleotides: TGTGCCAGCCTCAGGCCCCTAAACACTGAAGCTTTCTTT.